The 32 T cell receptor beta chains listed next were all sequenced from one sample in a study of response to subunit inactivated influenza vaccine. TCRdb reprocessed the RT-PCR reads via MiXCR and lists one record per CDR3 protein. Counted here are about 480,000 distinct CDR3 sequences, roughly 13% occurring once; the ten biggest clones make up approximately 14%. The sample consisted of PBMCs from blood, taken 35 to 45 days after vaccination. The receptors here all came from a man aged 45-65 years who received an inactivated influenza vaccine.

This clonotype was counted between two and nine times. The chain links TRBV20-1 to TRBJ1-1, with D hard to call. The germline CDR1 and CDR2 sequences are DFQATT and SNEGSKA (reference sequence). The CDR3 has 12 amino acids. CDR3 nucleotides: TGCAGGGTTCAGACTGTGAACACTGAAGCTTTCTTT. This gives the protein CRVQTVNTEAFF.

This clonotype has a handful of counts. J is TRBJ2-7 and V is TRBV28, with a tentative D call TRBD2 (6 bases). Trimming cost V 2 bases and J 6 bases, with 20 bases left between them. CDR1 and CDR2 from the germline V gene are MDHEN and SYDVKM. This CDR3 has 16 amino acids. Here the CDR3 DNA reads TGTGCCAGCAGTTTACGGGGCGGTGGGACTGGGGTCGAGCAGTACTTC. Translation gives CASSLRGGGTGVEQYF.

J is TRBJ1-4 and V is TRBV12-3 or TRBV12-4, with a possible D match to TRBD1 (6 bases). This CDR3 has 13 amino acids. V lost 10 bases and J lost 8, with 17 bases in between. In nucleotides, the CDR3 is TGTGCCACCAGGGCTGGGGGCGAGGAAAAACTGTTTTTT. As protein: CATRAGGEEKLFF.

The chain combines TRBV27 with TRBJ2-7; tentatively, D is TRBD1 or TRBD2 (5 bases each). The germline V gene encodes CDR1 MNHEY and CDR2 SMNVEV (reference sequence). Trimming took off 5 bases at V and 6 bases at J, with 17 bases between the two ends. This CDR3 is built from 14 residues. CDR3 in amino acids: CASSKGDGPTEQYF. The DNA for the CDR3 is TGTGCCAGCAGTAAAGGGGACGGCCCCACCGAGCAGTACTTC.

In nucleotides, the CDR3 is TGTGCCAGCAGTTCGTCCGGGACAGCTACCGGGGAGCTGTTTTTT. Translation: CASSSSGTATGELFF. The J gene is TRBJ2-2, the V gene TRBV6-5; 7 positions agree with TRBD1. Germline loops: CDR1 MNHEY, CDR2 SVGAGI. Trimming took 4 bases from V and 5 from J; bases not matched to a gene: 7. The CDR3 is made up of 15 amino acids.

This clonotype was recorded a few times. The genes are TRBV9 and TRBJ2-7; no firm D call. This CDR3 has 13 residues. CDR1 and CDR2 from the germline V gene are SGDLS and YYNGEE. Deletions cut 2 bases from V and 7 bases from J, with 13 bases between. CDR3 coding DNA: TGTGCCAGCAGCGTCGCGGCCATAGGTGAGCAGTACTTC. Residues: CASSVAAIGEQYF.

The chain links TRBV5-1 to TRBJ2-1; 8 positions match TRBD1. The germline gives CDR1 SGHRS, CDR2 YFSETQ. This CDR3 contains 15 residues. V was pared by 7 bases and J by 3 bases, with 9 bases of the junction left unmatched. CDR3 nucleotide sequence: TGCGCCAGCGGCACCACAGGGGGGAACTACAATGAGCAGTTCTTC. Protein sequence: CASGTTGGNYNEQFF.

In this sample, this clonotype turned up a few times. The CDR3 DNA reads TGTGCCAGCAGCTTATCGATAGTCGATCCCACAGATACGCAGTATTTT. Translating gives CASSLSIVDPTDTQYF. J is TRBJ2-3 and V is TRBV7-2; D is undetermined. Germline V CDR1 and CDR2: SGHTA, FQGNSA. V dropped 2 bases and J dropped 2 bases, with 14 bases sitting between them. The CDR3 consists of 16 residues.

This clonotype was seen a few times. The chain couples TRBV9 to TRBJ1-2, with a tentative D call TRBD1 (5 bases). Trimming pared 3 bases from V and 2 bases from J, leaving 17 bases between. Looked up from germline, CDR1 is SGDLS and CDR2 is YYNGEE. CDR3 length: 16 residues. CDR3 bases: TGTGCCAGCAGCGGAGGGGAAGGGCGCCTCAACTATGGCTACACCTTC. This sequence encodes CASSGGEGRLNYGYTF. The entire variable domain, with the rest obtained from reference TRBV9 and TRBJ1-2, is as follows: DSGVTQTPKHLITATGQRVTLRCSPRSGDLSVYWYQQSLDQGLQFLIQYYNGEERAKGNILERFSAQQFPDLHSELNLSSLELGDSALYFCASSGGEGRLNYGYTFGSGTRLTVV.

The CDR3 is CASSRSGSRLDEQFF. Here the CDR3 DNA reads TGTGCCAGCAGCCGTAGCGGGAGTAGACTGGATGAGCAGTTCTTC. J is TRBJ2-1 and V is TRBV7-2; TRBD2 matches 9 bases. Trimming cost V 5 bases and J 8 bases; bases outside gene matches: 10. Germline V gene lookup returns CDR1 SGHTA and CDR2 FQGNSA. This CDR3 is built from 15 residues.

This clonotype was seen more than once but under ten times. The V gene is TRBV12-3 or TRBV12-4, the J gene TRBJ2-2; no firm D call. V was trimmed by 11 bases and J by 0 bases, leaving 7 bases between them. The CDR3 totals 12 residues. CDR3: CAQLANTGELFF. In DNA form, the CDR3 reads TGTGCCCAGTTAGCGAACACCGGGGAGCTGTTTTTT.

This clonotype was found a few times. The rearrangement uses TRBV5-6 and TRBJ1-5; 7 bases match TRBD1. Trimming at V came to 4 bases and at J to 0 bases, leaving 7 bases not matched to a gene. The CDR3 contains 16 residues. In germline, CDR1 is SGHDT, CDR2 YYEEEE. Here the CDR3 DNA reads TGTGCCAGCAGCCCCTGGACAGGCTCTAGCAATCAGCCCCAGCATTTT. Residues: CASSPWTGSSNQPQHF.

In DNA, the CDR3 is TGTGCCAGCAGTTTATTTAGATCTAATGAAAAACTGTTTTTT. Translation gives CASSLFRSNEKLFF. This chain links TRBV28 with TRBJ1-4; no clear D. This CDR3 is 14 amino acids long. Per germline, CDR1 MDHEN and CDR2 SYDVKM. V lost 1 base, J lost 3 bases, and 6 bases lay in between. The full variable domain, its missing parts supplied by reference TRBV28 and TRBJ1-4, is DVKVTQSSRYLVKRTGEKVFLECVQDMDHENMFWYRQDPGLGLRLIYFSYDVKMKEKGDIPEGYSVSREKKERFSLILESASTNQTSMYLCASSLFRSNEKLFFGSGTQLSVL.

Written as DNA, the CDR3 is TGCGCCAGCAGCCAAGATTCGGGGAATCGGGTCCAAGAGACCCAGTACTTC. Its protein product is CASSQDSGNRVQETQYF. The chain uses TRBV4-3 and TRBJ2-5; D may be TRBD2 (5 bases). This CDR3 is 17 amino acids long. Trimming removed 0 bases at V and 1 base at J, with 15 bases between. From germline, CDR1 is LGHNA and CDR2 YSLEER.

The CDR3 DNA sequence: TGTGCCAGCAGTCCCCGGACAGTGGCAATTGGAAACATTCAGTACTTC. This sequence encodes CASSPRTVAIGNIQYF. The J gene is TRBJ2-4, the V gene TRBV6-1; a possible D gene is TRBD1 (6 bases). Germline V gene data show CDR1 as MNHNS and CDR2 as SASEGT. V lost 5 bases and J 6 bases, leaving 20 bases between the germline ends. This CDR3 comprises 16 residues.

The chain combines TRBV5-1 with TRBJ2-5; the D is unclear. Germline CDR1 SGHRS, CDR2 YFSETQ. Trimming took 2 bases from V and 1 from J, leaving 9 bases between them. The CDR3 consists of 14 residues. CDR3 region: CASSLMTVQETQYF. The CDR3 DNA reads TGCGCCAGCAGCTTAATGACCGTCCAAGAGACCCAGTACTTC.

The V call is TRBV28, the J call TRBJ2-1; 10 bases are shared with TRBD1. CDR1 is MDHEN, CDR2 SYDVKM, per germline. V shed 2 bases and J 5 bases; nucleotides not matched to a gene: 3. The CDR3 contains 15 residues. This CDR3 is CASSLGTGENNEQFF. The CDR3 DNA is TGTGCCAGCAGTTTAGGGACAGGGGAGAACAATGAGCAGTTCTTC.

This clonotype was recorded many times. V and J are TRBV2 and TRBJ2-7; D unresolved. Trimming shortened V by 7 bases and J by 0 bases, and 7 bases separated the two germline ends. The CDR3 contains 12 residues. Germline loops: CDR1 SNHLY, CDR2 FYNNEI. The CDR3 loop is CASTDSSYEQYF. The CDR3 DNA reads as TGTGCCAGCACCGATTCCTCCTACGAGCAGTACTTC. The variable domain in full, with the rest retrieved from reference TRBV2 and TRBJ2-7, is EPEVTQTPSHQVTQMGQEVILRCVPISNHLYFYWYRQILGQKVEFLVSFYNNEISEKSEIFDDQFSVERPDGSNFTLKIRSTKLEDSAMYFCASTDSSYEQYFGPGTRLTVT.

The chain employs TRBV7-2 and TRBJ2-5; the D is unclear. Germline loops: CDR1 SGHTA, CDR2 FQGNSA. Trimming took 4 bases from V and 7 from J, leaving 7 bases between them. The CDR3 has 11 amino acids. In DNA form, the CDR3 reads TGTGCCAGCAGCTCAAAGGGGACCCAGTACTTC. Amino acids: CASSSKGTQYF.

The V call is TRBV27, the J call TRBJ1-2; D perhaps matches TRBD1 (6 bases). The CDR3 contains 14 residues. CDR1 is MNHEY, CDR2 SMNVEV, per germline (reference sequence). Trimming cost V 3 bases and J 4 bases, with 12 bases left between them. The CDR3 region is CASSFRGRSYGYTF. DNA of the CDR3: TGTGCCAGCAGTTTTCGGGGGCGTAGCTATGGCTACACCTTC.

The chain combines TRBV11-2 with TRBJ2-5; D remains unclear. The V gene's germline CDR1 is SGHAT and CDR2 FQNNGV. Trimming left V 1 base short and J 5 bases short, with 11 bases between. CDR3 length: 14 residues. The DNA of the CDR3 is TGTGCCAGCAGCTTAGCTCGATTAGGGGAGACCCAGTACTTC. This sequence encodes CASSLARLGETQYF.

This clonotype occurred a few times. J is TRBJ2-1 and V is TRBV29-1, with 13 bases aligning to TRBD2. Germline CDR1 and CDR2: SQVTM and ANQGSEA. This CDR3 is built from 19 residues. Germline trimming cut 5 bases from V and 0 bases from J; bases unmatched to any gene: 13. The CDR3 DNA reads as TGCAGCGTTTCAGGGGTAACTAGCGGGGGGGCCCGCTCCTACAATGAGCAGTTCTTC. Amino acid sequence: CSVSGVTSGGARSYNEQFF.

This chain connects TRBV20-1 to TRBJ1-1, with 8 nucleotides matching TRBD1. The CDR3 is 12 residues long. Germline V CDR1 and CDR2: DFQATT, SNEGSKA (reference sequence). The V segment lost 8 bases and the J segment 0 bases; nucleotides outside the gene matches: 2. CDR3 nucleotides: TGCAGTTCGGGACAGGTGAACACTGAAGCTTTCTTT. Protein sequence: CSSGQVNTEAFF.

This chain connects TRBV6-6 to TRBJ1-3; D is unresolved. The CDR3 spans 13 residues. Germline CDR1 reads MNHNY; CDR2 reads SVGAGI (reference sequence). V shed 0 bases and J shed 5 bases, with 5 bases lying between them. The DNA for the CDR3 is TGTGCCAGCAGTTACTCGTTAAGAAACACCATATATTTT. Its translation is CASSYSLRNTIYF.

The chain is built from TRBV10-3 and TRBJ2-7; 10 nucleotides align to TRBD1. Germline CDR1 and CDR2: ENHRY and SYGVKD. Trimming at V came to 8 bases and at J to 3 bases, leaving 4 bases not matched to a gene. The CDR3 covers 13 residues. CDR3: CAIQGTGVYEQYF. The CDR3 DNA reads as TGTGCCATCCAGGGGACAGGGGTCTACGAGCAGTACTTC.

This clonotype was counted at least ten times. The chain joins TRBV12-3 or TRBV12-4 to TRBJ2-2; 9 nucleotides align to TRBD2. CDR3 length: 15 residues. Trimming removed 3 bases from V and 3 bases from J; junction bases left unmatched: 2. CDR3 bases: TGTGCCAGCAGTTTCTTAGCGGGGGACACCGGGGAGCTGTTTTTT. This encodes CASSFLAGDTGELFF.

This clonotype was found many times. This chain links TRBV7-9 with TRBJ1-1; D gene unclear. The CDR3 length is 14 residues. Germline V lookup: CDR1 SEHNR, CDR2 FQNEAQ (reference sequence). V was pared by 3 bases and J by 4 bases, with 12 bases between. CDR3 coding DNA: TGTGCCAGCAGCTTCTTACCTTCAGGCACTGAAGCTTTCTTT. It translates to CASSFLPSGTEAFF.

This clonotype came up a few times. For the CDR3, the DNA is TGTGCCACCAGCACCGGAGGACTCTCGAACACCGGGGAGCTGTTTTTT. Amino acid sequence: CATSTGGLSNTGELFF. The chain links TRBV15 to TRBJ2-2, with a weak D call TRBD2 (5 bases). Trimming stripped 4 bases from V and 0 bases from J, with 12 bases between. The CDR3 is made up of 16 amino acids. Germline V lookup: CDR1 LNHNV, CDR2 YYDKDF (reference sequence).

Many counts were recorded for this clonotype. This chain joins TRBV12-3 or TRBV12-4 and TRBJ2-6, with D unclear. CDR3 length equals 15 residues. Deletions cut 3 bases from V and 0 bases from J, with 6 bases between. The CDR3 nucleotides read TGTGCCAGCAGTTTTACTCCCTCTGGGGCCAACGTCCTGACTTTC. Its protein is CASSFTPSGANVLTF.

This clonotype was recorded many times. V gene TRBV25-1 combines with J gene TRBJ2-7, with D maybe TRBD1 (6 bases). The CDR3 is 13 amino acids. Germline-derived CDR1 and CDR2 are MGHDK and SYGVNS. V was pared by 6 bases and J by 1 base, with 10 bases between. In DNA form, the CDR3 reads TGTGCCAGCAGGGAACAGGGTTCCTACGAGCAGTACTTC. This gives the protein CASREQGSYEQYF.

This chain joins TRBV7-2 and TRBJ1-1; TRBD1 agrees at 10 bases. This CDR3 has 16 amino acids. V was pared by 0 bases and J by 4 bases, with 5 bases of the junction left unmatched. From germline, CDR1 is SGHTA and CDR2 FQGNSA. CDR3 sequence: CASSLAVGTGVTEAFF. DNA of the CDR3: TGTGCCAGCAGCTTAGCGGTCGGGACAGGGGTCACTGAAGCTTTCTTT. Using reference TRBV7-2 and TRBJ1-1 for the parts outside the CDR3, the full variable domain is GAGVSQSPSNKVTEKGKDVELRCDPISGHTALYWYRQSLGQGLEFLIYFQGNSAPDKSGLPSDRFSAERTGGSVSTLTIQRTQQEDSAVYLCASSLAVGTGVTEAFFGQGTRLTVV.

The chain has TRBV2 and TRBJ1-5, with D maybe TRBD1 (5 bases). The V and J ends lost 6 bases and 2 bases respectively, with 8 bases between them. The length of the CDR3 is 13 residues. The V gene's germline CDR1 is SNHLY and CDR2 FYNNEI. The CDR3 sequence is CASRGVGNQPQHF. CDR3 nucleotides: TGTGCCAGCAGGGGGGTCGGCAATCAGCCCCAGCATTTT.